Listed here is a single TCR beta chain. Its antigen is not known. This entry comes from a study of cytomegalovirus exposure and HLA in healthy donors. Across the whole study: Earlier sequencing of about 200 million T cells yielded 90 million to 140 million unique TCR beta sequences. General study points: Later on, an analysis tied about 17,000 TCR beta sequences to HLA alleles at 0.05 false discovery rate. Prior analysis indicated that the majority of TCR beta V segments exhibited productivity approximately 87% or approximately 30% of the time.

Germline CDR1 and CDR2: SGHKS and YYEKEE (reference sequence). CDR3 length: 13 amino acids. V was clipped by 6 bases and J by 2 bases, with 12 bases between them. The PCR had 60 Vbeta and 13 Jbeta primers. Repertoires were generated with immunoSEQ multiplex PCR, while TCRdb's copy carries only in-frame clones and drops some. The data show tens of thousands of clones, with approximately 72% seen just once and over 7% held by the top ten. The origin of this receptor is a woman aged 40-49 years in good health and CMV-seropositive. The specimen sequenced was PBMCs. The genes are TRBV5-5 and TRBJ2-7; D is possibly TRBD1 (6 bases). This chain's CDR3 is CASKRTATYEQYF. DNA of the CDR3: TGTGCCAGCAAGAGGACAGCTACCTACGAGCAGTACTTC.